This record looks at one TCR beta chain sequence and its context. No antigen is known for it. This record belongs to a study of cytomegalovirus exposure and HLA in healthy donors. PCR employed 60 Vbeta and 13 Jbeta primers. As processed by the authors: Among the unique TCR beta chains that a later analysis counted, some 73 million in all, 9.5 million to 11 million were shared. The assay was immunoSEQ multiplex PCR, and TCRdb's table has in-frame clones only and misses some. The DNA gave D and trimming, while V, J and clone size come from that table. The table for this sample gives about 54,000 clones. Nominally healthy donors provided the samples, though records likely missed some immune exposures. V was clipped by 5 bases and J by 7 bases; unmatched bases: 6. Germline V gene data show CDR1 as SEHNR and CDR2 as FQNEAQ (reference sequence). This CDR3 is 14 amino acids long. Findings and caveats of the study: Relative to equally common others, HLA-associated TCR beta chains showed greater clonal expansion in a later analysis. Sequence variants that were highly shared formed a cluster that was likely a sequencing artifact.

Sequenced sample: PBMCs. The chain recombines TRBV7-9 with TRBJ1-4, with TRBD1 identical over 8 bases. This receptor was taken from a woman in her forties in good health and CMV-seronegative. The CDR3, as DNA: TGTGCCAGCAGCGAAGACAGGGGTCGTGAAAAACTGTTTTTT. This encodes CASSEDRGREKLFF.